This T cell receptor (beta chain) was identified during a study of T and B cells in COVID-19 patients. The germline V gene has CDR1 DFQATT and CDR2 SNEGSKA (reference sequence). Trimming cost V 1 base and J 1 base; bases outside gene matches: 2. This CDR3 region has 16 residues. From blood, roughly 220-550 ng of genomic DNA served as TRB template. BIOMED2 TRB-A/B primer pools were used in multiplex TRB PCR. A single record per CDR3 protein comes from TCRdb applying MiXCR to the multiplex PCR reads. The table records approximately 14,000 distinct CDR3 sequences, around 28% of them present only once. Study outcomes and limitations: Sorted SARS-CoV-2-responsive or tetramer+ T cells and CD4+, regulatory and CD8+ subsets were not yet sequenced.

Remarks on this clonotype: Its antigen is unidentified.

Sequenced: blood. The chain employs TRBV20-1 and TRBJ2-3, with 13 nucleotides matching TRBD2. This clonotype was obtained from a human donor who had recovered from COVID-19. CDR3 loop: CSARAGTSGGTDTQYF. Written as DNA, the CDR3 is TGCAGTGCTAGAGCCGGGACTAGCGGGGGCACAGATACGCAGTATTTT.